These 17 T cell receptor beta chains were sequenced from one sample in a study of CD8+ T cells in alopecia areata. As to time point: mouse skin 6 weeks after grafting, around onset of hair loss. Sequencing relied on a cDNA template that was reverse transcribed from extracted RNA. Sequencing used immunoSEQ multiplex PCR; TCRdb keeps in-frame clones, though not all of them. The sample shows about 6,100 clones, no singletons; the ten largest hold roughly 24%. Here the sequenced sample was skin, taken at week 6. The receptors originated from a C3H/HeJ mouse with alopecia areata. The MHC haplotype of the strain is H2-k.

The table lists this clone with many counts. Genes here carry mouse names. The read comes to an end 4 residues before the CDR3 does, leaving the germline J gene to fill in the end. The rearrangement links TRBV26 to TRBJ2-4; 11 nucleotides match TRBD2. Germline CDR1 reads KGHPV; CDR2 reads FQNQEV (reference sequence). The CDR3 sequence is 15 residues long. CDR3 DNA (partial): TGTGCCAGCAGCGGATCGGGACTGGGGGTAAAC. Its translation is CASSGSGLGVN. The CDR3 in its entirety is CASSGSGLGVNTLYF. The whole variable domain, remainder taken from reference TRBV26 and TRBJ2-4, is NSKVIQTPRYLVKGQGQKAKMRCIPEKGHPVVFWYQQNKNNEFKFLINFQNQEVLQQIDMTEKRFSAECPSNSPCSLEIQSSEAGDSALYLCASSGSGLGVNTLYFGAGTRLSVL.

On this clone itself: These gene names are mouse names. The read is 4 residues too short to cover the CDR3 end, so that end is filled in from the germline J gene. The rearrangement links TRBV19 to TRBJ1-4, with TRBD1 matching over 10 bases. The CDR3 loop spans 15 amino acids. Germline V lookup: CDR1 FNHDT, CDR2 SITEND (reference sequence). V shed 2 bases and J 4 bases; nucleotides not matched to a gene: 2. This CDR3 is CASSIGDRGNERLFF. The CDR3 DNA, read in part, is TGTGCCAGCAGTATTGGGGACAGGGGCAACGAA. Together with reference TRBV19 and TRBJ1-4, the CDR3 gives the full variable domain: GGIITQTPKFLIGQEGQKLTLKCQQNFNHDTMYWYRQDSGKGLRLIYYSITENDLQKGDLSEGYDASREKKSSFSLTVTSAQKNEMAVFLCASSIGDRGNERLFFGHGTKLSVL.

This clone has just a few counts. Gene names are mouse gene names. The read is 4 residues too short to cover the CDR3 end, so that end is filled in from the germline J gene. The chain is built from TRBV13-2 and TRBJ2-1, with 7 positions matching TRBD2. The V segment lost 2 bases and the J segment 0 bases; nucleotides outside the gene matches: 2. The CDR3 has 15 residues. The germline V gene encodes CDR1 NNHNN and CDR2 SYGAGS (reference sequence). CDR3 amino acids: CASGEPGGNYAEQFF. CDR3 DNA, as far as it was read: TGTGCCAGCGGTGAGCCTGGGGGTAACTATGCT.

This clone was observed a handful of times. Gene and germline names: mouse. The CDR3 end lies 4 residues beyond the end of the read and is filled in from the germline J gene. J is TRBJ1-1 and V is TRBV5; D is perhaps TRBD1 (6 bases). CDR1 and CDR2 from the germline V gene are LGHNA and YNLKQL (reference sequence). The CDR3 extends over 12 amino acids. The chain's CDR3 is CASSPGQTEVFF. The covered CDR3 bases are TGTGCCAGCAGCCCCGGACAGACA.

On this clone: The gene names here belong to mouse. The read comes to an end 4 residues before the CDR3 does, leaving the germline J gene to fill in the end. The V call is TRBV5, the J call TRBJ2-1, with 9 bases matching TRBD1. Germline values: CDR1 LGHNA, CDR2 YNLKQL (reference sequence). The CDR3 has 14 amino acids. The part of the CDR3 DNA that was read is TGTGCCAGCAGCCCTCGACAGGGGGAGGCT. It codes for CASSPRQGEA. The CDR3 in full is CASSPRQGEAEQFF.

This clone was seen ten or more times. Germline and genes: mouse. The read gets to within 4 residues of the CDR3 end, and the germline J gene fills in the rest. The chain employs TRBV31 and TRBJ1-2; TRBD1 is a possible D gene (6 bases). The CDR3 extends over 14 amino acids. Germline lookup yields CDR1 GKSSPN and CDR2 SITVG. With 1 base removed from V and 0 bases from J, the gap between germline ends came to 9 bases. CDR3 bases read: TGTGCCTGGAGTCGGGACACCTCAAACTCC. Amino acids: CAWSRDTSNS. The whole CDR3 sequence reads CAWSRDTSNSDYTF.

A note on this clone: The genes are named according to mouse. The missing CDR3 end, 4 residues past where the read stops, is filled in from the germline J gene. This chain joins TRBV19 and TRBJ2-4; D is undetermined. The V end was cut by 5 bases, the J end by 0 bases, with 7 bases between. Per the germline V gene, CDR1 is FNHDT and CDR2 is SITEND (reference sequence). The CDR3 is 13 amino acids. The CDR3 reads CASSYPSQNTLYF. The CDR3 DNA, read in part, is TGTGCCAGCAGCTATCCTAGTCAAAAC.

To note about this clone: The gene names given are mouse names. The CDR3 loop reads CAWSLGTGGSQDTQYF. The sequenced CDR3 bases are TGTGCCTGGAGTCTAGGGACTGGGGGGTCCCAAGAC. The chain combines TRBV31 with TRBJ2-5, with 12 bases that match TRBD2. The observed sequence ends 4 residues before the CDR3 terminus, with the missing tail filled in from the germline J gene. Germline V gene sequence: CDR1 GKSSPN, CDR2 SITVG. Unmatched junction bases numbered 3, after V lost 0 bases and J lost 2 bases. The CDR3 is 16 residues long. The complete variable domain, with remaining parts taken from reference TRBV31 and TRBJ2-5, reads AQTIHQWPVAEIKAVGSPLSLGCTIKGKSSPNLYWYWQATGGTLQQLFYSITVGQVESVVQLNLSASRPKDDQFILSTEKLLLSHSGFYLCAWSLGTGGSQDTQYFGPGTRLLVL.

This clone turned up a few times. Gene names follow the mouse nomenclature. Here the CDR3 reads CASSLGQGANSDYTF. The covered CDR3 bases are TGTGCCAGCAGCCTGGGACAGGGGGCAAACTCC. V and J are TRBV2 and TRBJ1-2; 11 bases align to TRBD1. The CDR3 end lies 4 residues beyond the end of the read and is filled in from the germline J gene. CDR1 and CDR2 from the germline V gene are LGHNA and YSYQKL. V lost 4 bases and J lost 0; bases outside the gene matches: 1. CDR3 size: 15 residues.

This clone is medium-sized in the sample. The genes and germline here are from mouse. The CDR3 goes on 4 residues after the read ends, and that part is filled in from the germline J gene. The chain has TRBV16 and TRBJ2-5, with 10 nucleotides matching TRBD2. The CDR3 has 17 amino acids. Germline V gene lookup returns CDR1 SGHSA and CDR2 FRNQAP. V lost 0 bases to trimming and J lost 3 bases; unmatched junction nucleotides: 6. CDR3 protein: CASSLDPWGGGQDTQYF. CDR3 bases read: TGTGCAAGCAGCTTAGATCCCTGGGGGGGCGGACAAGAC.

This clone was seen ten or more times. The gene names given are mouse names. Read coverage stops 4 residues before the CDR3 terminus; the germline J gene supplies the remainder. This chain connects TRBV1 to TRBJ2-5, with TRBD2 matching over 10 bases. The CDR3 extends over 13 amino acids. The germline gives CDR1 NSQYPW, CDR2 LRSPGD (reference sequence). The CDR3 bases that were read are TGCACCTGCAGTCTGGGGGGGCCGGAC. As protein: CTCSLGGPD. The entire CDR3 sequence reads CTCSLGGPDTQYF.

Comment on this clone: All gene names here are mouse names. The sequenced part of the CDR3 DNA is TGTGCCAGCAGCCCAGACTGGAACTATGCT. Translation gives CASSPDWNYA. The whole CDR3 protein reads CASSPDWNYAEQFF. The rearrangement joins TRBV5 to TRBJ2-1; perhaps TRBD2 as D (6 bases). The sequence runs out 4 residues before the end of the CDR3; the remainder is reconstructed from the germline J gene. V dropped 4 bases and J dropped 1 base, with 8 bases sitting between them. Looked up from germline, CDR1 is LGHNA and CDR2 is YNLKQL (reference sequence). The CDR3 loop spans 14 amino acids.

This clone has ten or more counts. Mouse germline and gene names are used. The sequenced fragment ends 4 residues before the CDR3 boundary, so the rest is inferred from the germline J gene. The V and J genes are TRBV1 and TRBJ1-1, with D possibly matching TRBD1 (5 bases). Germline V gives CDR1 NSQYPW, CDR2 LRSPGD (reference sequence). The CDR3 is 14 residues long. Trimming shortened V by 1 base and J by 1 base, and 7 bases separated the two germline ends. The CDR3 DNA, read in part, is TGCACCTGCAGTGCAGTCCAGGGGAACACA. Its protein product is CTCSAVQGNT. The entire CDR3 protein reads CTCSAVQGNTEVFF. Together with reference TRBV1 and TRBJ1-1, the CDR3 gives the full variable domain: VTLLEQNPRWRLVPRGQAVNLRCILKNSQYPWMSWYQQDLQKQLQWLFTLRSPGDKEVKSLPGADYLATRVTDTELRLQVANMSQGRTLYCTCSAVQGNTEVFFGKGTRLTVV.

This clone has more than one count but fewer than ten. Gene labels here are mouse ones. The read ends 4 residues early relative to the CDR3; the germline J gene fills the gap. The chain recombines TRBV19 with TRBJ2-7; 9 nucleotides agree with TRBD2. CDR1 is FNHDT, CDR2 SITEND, per germline (reference sequence). This CDR3 has 13 amino acids. CDR3 sequence: CASSIRLGDEQYF. The sequenced CDR3 bases are TGTGCCAGCAGTATAAGACTGGGGGAT. Using reference TRBV19 and TRBJ2-7 for the parts outside the CDR3, the full variable domain is GGIITQTPKFLIGQEGQKLTLKCQQNFNHDTMYWYRQDSGKGLRLIYYSITENDLQKGDLSEGYDASREKKSSFSLTVTSAQKNEMAVFLCASSIRLGDEQYFGPGTRLTVL.

Points on this clone: Here the gene names and germline are mouse. Read coverage stops 4 residues before the CDR3 terminus; the germline J gene supplies the remainder. The V call is TRBV1, the J call TRBJ2-4, with 13 bases aligning to TRBD2. Germline CDR1 is NSQYPW and CDR2 is LRSPGD (reference sequence). The CDR3 length is 15 residues. The covered CDR3 bases are TGCACCTGCAGAGGACTGGGGGGGCGCGGAAAC. Amino acids: CTCRGLGGRGN. The whole CDR3 is CTCRGLGGRGNTLYF.

This clone occurred a few times. A far larger clone is just one base off, so this is likely a read error. All gene names here are mouse names. The CDR3 extends 4 residues past the end of the read, so its final part is completed from the germline J gene. V is TRBV4 and J is TRBJ1-2; 7 bases align to TRBD1. The germline V gene has CDR1 LGHDT and CDR2 YNNKQL (reference sequence). The CDR3 spans 14 residues. The V segment lost 4 bases and the J segment 0 bases; nucleotides outside the gene matches: 2. The sequenced CDR3 bases are TGTGCCAGCAGCTGGGACAGAGCAAACTCC. It encodes CASSWDRANS. The entire CDR3 reads CASSWDRANSDYTF.

This clone was found a few times. Gene and germline names: mouse. The read terminates 4 residues before the CDR3 end, so the remaining end is supplied by the germline J gene. The chain carries TRBV13-2 and TRBJ2-1, with D possibly being TRBD2 (7 bases). CDR1 NNHNN and CDR2 SYGAGS come from the germline V gene (reference sequence). The V end lost 0 bases, the J end lost 6 bases, and 13 bases lay between the germline ends. The CDR3 has 15 amino acids. CDR3 amino acids: CASGDARGASAEQFF. The sequenced part of the CDR3 DNA is TGTGCCAGCGGTGATGCCCGGGGGGCGAGTGCT.